The entry that follows covers one TCR beta chain sequence. The data derive from a study of blood T cell repertoires in COVID-19. With 0 bases clipped from V and 1 base from J, the junction kept 0 bases outside the gene matches. This CDR3 has 14 residues. Germline CDR1 is SGHNT and CDR2 is YYREEE (reference sequence). Produced via immunoSEQ multiplex PCR; TCRdb's table is partial and in-frame only. The data contain 200,000 or so clones, roughly 88% of them singletons. The source of this sequence is a woman aged 25 to 39 who had been exposed to COVID-19. The source material was PBMCs or T cells enriched from blood (not recorded which). V gene TRBV5-4 combines with J gene TRBJ2-5; 7 bases align to TRBD1. The CDR3 loop reads CASSLGTGQETQYF. The DNA for the CDR3 is TGTGCCAGCAGCTTGGGGACAGGCCAAGAGACCCAGTACTTC.